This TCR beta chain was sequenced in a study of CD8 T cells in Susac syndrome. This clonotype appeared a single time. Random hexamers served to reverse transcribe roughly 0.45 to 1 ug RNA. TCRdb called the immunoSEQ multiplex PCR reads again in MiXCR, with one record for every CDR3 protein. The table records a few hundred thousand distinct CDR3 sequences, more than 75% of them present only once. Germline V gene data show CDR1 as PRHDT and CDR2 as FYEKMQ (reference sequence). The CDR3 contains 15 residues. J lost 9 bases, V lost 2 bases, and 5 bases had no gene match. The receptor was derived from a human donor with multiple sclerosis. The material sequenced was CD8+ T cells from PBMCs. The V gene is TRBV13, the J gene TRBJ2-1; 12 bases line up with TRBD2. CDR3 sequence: CASSLLAGGQTEQFF. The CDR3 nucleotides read TGTGCCAGCAGCTTACTAGCGGGAGGGCAGACTGAGCAGTTCTTC.